A single sample is the source of the 24 T cell receptor beta chains below, sequenced in a study of OX40 agonist ivuxolimab in advanced cancers. Method: immunoSEQ multiplex PCR; TCRdb's copy keeps in-frame clones and lacks some. The table records fewer than 100,000 clones, 85% to 90% of them present only once. Sequenced here: CD4+ or CD8+ T cells sorted from blood, sampled in a trial of the OX40 agonist ivuxolimab. The origin of the receptors is an adult with an advanced solid tumor such as melanoma, head and neck, liver or kidney cancer.

The rearrangement links TRBV7-6 to TRBJ1-3; D gene uncertain. The CDR3 is made up of 15 amino acids. V lost 6 bases, J lost 1 base, and 13 bases lay in between. Germline V gives CDR1 SGHVS, CDR2 FNYEAQ. The CDR3 sequence: CASRKLEGSGNTIYF. As DNA, the CDR3 is TGTGCCAGCAGAAAGCTGGAGGGATCTGGAAACACCATATATTTT. The full variable domain, completed using reference TRBV7-6 and TRBJ1-3, is GAGVSQSPRYKVTKRGQDVALRCDPISGHVSLYWYRQALGQGPEFLTYFNYEAQQDKSGLPNDRFSAERPEGSISTLTIQRTEQRDSAMYRCASRKLEGSGNTIYFGEGSWLTVV.

The chain employs TRBV27 and TRBJ2-7; 8 bases line up with TRBD1. Trimming cost V 5 bases and J 5 bases; bases outside gene matches: 8. In germline, CDR1 is MNHEY, CDR2 SMNVEV (reference sequence). This CDR3 has 14 residues. The chain's CDR3 is CASSTRTGTNEQYF. The CDR3 nucleotides are TGTGCCAGCAGTACTCGGACAGGGACCAACGAGCAGTACTTC.

This clone has only one observation. This chain links TRBV12-5 with TRBJ2-4; D may be TRBD1 or TRBD2 (7 bases each). CDR3 length equals 18 residues. The V end was cut by 10 bases, the J end by 0 bases, with 25 bases between. Germline assignment: CDR1 LGHNT and CDR2 FRNRAP. DNA for the CDR3: TGTGCTACCCGTCGGGGGAGTGAGCGGGACAGAGCCAAAAACATTCAGTACTTC. Its protein is CATRRGSERDRAKNIQYF.

The J gene is TRBJ1-4, the V gene TRBV5-8; possibly TRBD1 for D (5 bases). Germline V gene data show CDR1 as SGHTS and CDR2 as YDEGEE. Trimming shortened V by 0 bases and J by 4 bases, and 13 bases separated the two germline ends. The CDR3 length is 16 residues. Written as DNA, the CDR3 is TGTGCCAGCAGCTTGGGGGGCCCCGGCTTTAATGAAAAACTGTTTTTT. The encoded protein is CASSLGGPGFNEKLFF.

The rearrangement uses TRBV19 and TRBJ2-5; D may be TRBD1 or TRBD2 (5 bases each). The J call may be mistaken, given a closer DNA end match to TRBJ2-7. Germline V gene data show CDR1 as LNHDA and CDR2 as SQIVND (reference sequence). This CDR3 spans 13 amino acids. CDR3 bases: TGTGCCAGTAGCGTCCGGGACCCCCACGAGCAGTACTTC. This codes for CASSVRDPHEQYF.

V gene TRBV11-3 combines with J gene TRBJ2-5; TRBD1 matches at 10 bases. Germline CDR1 is SGHNT and CDR2 is YENEEA. The V segment lost 5 bases and the J segment 5 bases; nucleotides outside the gene matches: 5. The length of the CDR3 is 14 residues. The CDR3 spells CASSPGQGWETQYF. CDR3 nucleotides: TGTGCCAGCAGCCCGGGACAGGGGTGGGAGACCCAGTACTTC.

V is TRBV29-1 and J is TRBJ2-7; TRBD1 might be the D (5 bases). Germline loops: CDR1 SQVTM, CDR2 ANQGSEA. CDR3 size: 15 residues. Trimming stripped 0 bases from V and 0 bases from J, with 12 bases between. CDR3 in amino acids: CSVEDPDTSSYEQYF. CDR3 DNA: TGCAGCGTTGAAGATCCGGACACGTCCTCCTACGAGCAGTACTTC.

The chain links TRBV21-1 to TRBJ1-6. TRBV21-1 is a documented pseudogene. CDR3 length equals 14 residues. CDR3 protein: CASSPLRVNSPLHF. In DNA, the CDR3 is TGTGCCAGCAGTCCCTTGAGGGTTAATTCACCCCTCCACTTT.

The chain combines TRBV11-3 with TRBJ1-2; D remains unclear. From germline, CDR1 is SGHNT and CDR2 YENEEA. V lost 3 bases to trimming and J lost 3 bases, with 14 bases between them. The CDR3 is 15 amino acids. The CDR3 sequence: CASSLDGSGDYGYTF. The CDR3 DNA reads as TGTGCCAGCAGCTTGGACGGATCCGGAGACTATGGCTACACCTTC.

The table lists this clone with a few counts. This rearrangement joins TRBV5-8 to TRBJ1-2; a weak D match, TRBD1 (5 bases). Germline V lookup: CDR1 SGHTS, CDR2 YDEGEE. V lost 6 bases and J 6 bases, leaving 15 bases between the germline ends. The CDR3 runs to 13 residues. This CDR3 is CASTVGDRDGYTF. For the CDR3, the DNA is TGTGCCAGCACCGTAGGGGATCGGGATGGCTACACCTTC.

The CDR3 DNA follows: TGTGCCAGCAGTTTCGGGACAGTTAACACCGGGGAGCTGTTTTTT. Translation gives CASSFGTVNTGELFF. The J gene is TRBJ2-2, the V gene TRBV6-5; TRBD1 matches at 7 bases. CDR1 is MNHEY and CDR2 is SVGAGI in the germline V gene. The V and J ends lost 4 bases and 2 bases, in that order; junction bases with no gene match: 4. The CDR3 is 15 amino acids.

V is TRBV29-1 and J is TRBJ1-1, with 9 bases matching TRBD1. The CDR3 length is 14 residues. CDR1 and CDR2 from the germline V gene are SQVTM and ANQGSEA. With V trimmed by 6 bases and J by 6 bases, 11 bases remained unmatched. CDR3 protein: CSVPSGTGTPEAFF. CDR3 nucleotides: TGCAGCGTCCCTTCCGGGACAGGGACCCCTGAAGCTTTCTTT.

The chain is built from TRBV29-1 and TRBJ2-1; 7 bases are a match to TRBD1. V gave up 7 bases and J gave up 5 bases; unmatched junction bases: 8. Germline V gene sequence: CDR1 SQVTM, CDR2 ANQGSEA. This CDR3 region has 13 residues. CDR3 nucleotides: TGCAGCGGTGAGGGACAGATAGACAATGAGCAGTTCTTC. Its protein is CSGEGQIDNEQFF.

This clone was seen only a few times. This chain uses TRBV7-9 with TRBJ2-6; 10 nucleotides match TRBD2. The CDR3 extends over 17 amino acids. With 1 base clipped from V and 0 bases from J, the junction kept 0 bases outside the gene matches. Germline values: CDR1 SEHNR, CDR2 FQNEAQ (reference sequence). The CDR3 region has the DNA TGTGCCAGCAGCTTAGGGACTAGCGGCTCTGGGGCCAACGTCCTGACTTTC. Its translation is CASSLGTSGSGANVLTF.

The chain joins TRBV19 to TRBJ2-1; 11 positions match TRBD2. The CDR3 is 14 residues long. CDR1 is LNHDA, CDR2 SQIVND, per germline (reference sequence). Losses at the gene ends were 5 bases for V and 6 bases for J; bases not matched to a gene: 3. The CDR3 sequence is CASSVAGGINEQFF. DNA for the CDR3: TGTGCCAGTAGTGTAGCGGGAGGGATCAATGAGCAGTTCTTC.

The chain recombines TRBV19 with TRBJ2-3, with 7 positions matching TRBD1. J was trimmed by 0 bases and V by 9 bases; bases with no gene match: 6. The CDR3 runs to 14 residues. Germline loops: CDR1 LNHDA, CDR2 SQIVND (reference sequence). CDR3 bases: TGTGCCAGCTCAGGACAGGCTAGCACAGATACGCAGTATTTT. Amino acids: CASSGQASTDTQYF.

This sequence joins TRBV27 and TRBJ1-4; D is possibly TRBD1 (5 bases). V was cut by 2 bases and J by 1 base, with 8 bases left in between. The germline CDR1 and CDR2 sequences are MNHEY and SMNVEV (reference sequence). The CDR3 totals 15 residues. CDR3 nucleotides: TGTGCCAGCAGTTTAAGAGGGGTAACTAATGAAAAACTGTTTTTT. Its protein product is CASSLRGVTNEKLFF.

The chain joins TRBV5-4 to TRBJ2-2; TRBD2 aligns across 10 bases. CDR1 SGHNT and CDR2 YYREEE come from the germline V gene (reference sequence). Unmatched junction bases numbered 8, after V lost 0 bases and J lost 6 bases. CDR3 length equals 17 residues. The CDR3 spells CASSLEGLAGVPGELFF. The CDR3 nucleotides are TGTGCCAGCAGCTTGGAAGGCCTAGCGGGAGTCCCCGGGGAGCTGTTTTTT. The variable domain in full, completed from reference TRBV5-4 and TRBJ2-2, reads ETGVTQSPTHLIKTRGQQVTLRCSSQSGHNTVSWYQQALGQGPQFIFQYYREEENGRGNFPPRFSGLQFPNYSSELNVNALELDDSALYLCASSLEGLAGVPGELFFGEGSRLTVL.

As DNA, the CDR3 is TGTGCCAGCAGCGACAGGGGGAATGAGCAGTTCTTC. Translated, it gives CASSDRGNEQFF. This chain links TRBV6-6 with TRBJ2-1; the match to TRBD1 covers 9 bases. The trim removed 6 bases at V and 7 bases at J, leaving 1 base unmatched. Germline V gene sequence: CDR1 MNHNY, CDR2 SVGAGI (reference sequence). CDR3 length: 12 amino acids.

This clone was seen a handful of times. This chain uses TRBV9 with TRBJ2-1; 7 bases line up with TRBD2. This CDR3 comprises 15 residues. From germline, CDR1 is SGDLS and CDR2 YYNGEE. J gave up 4 bases and V 0 bases, and 4 bases lay outside the gene matches. Written as DNA, the CDR3 is TGTGCCAGCAGCGTAGACAGCGGGGTGTACAATGAGCAGTTCTTC. Its translation: CASSVDSGVYNEQFF.

The chain links TRBV27 to TRBJ1-2; 7 bases line up with TRBD1. The CDR3 extends over 14 amino acids. Germline values: CDR1 MNHEY, CDR2 SMNVEV (reference sequence). J lost 3 bases, V lost 4 bases, and 5 bases had no gene match. CDR3 nucleotide sequence: TGTGCCAGCAGTTCGTCACAGGGGCACTATGGCTACACCTTC. Translation: CASSSSQGHYGYTF.

The genes are TRBV5-1 and TRBJ1-4, with 9 bases identical to TRBD1. This CDR3 is 14 amino acids long. After removal of 5 bases from V and 5 bases from J, the junction contained 4 bases not matched to a gene. Germline CDR1 reads SGHRS; CDR2 reads YFSETQ. The CDR3 sequence is CASRTGQGNEKLFF. The CDR3 coding sequence is TGCGCCAGCAGGACGGGACAGGGCAATGAAAAACTGTTTTTT.

The V and J genes are TRBV5-1 and TRBJ2-1; D ambiguous. In germline, CDR1 is SGHRS, CDR2 YFSETQ. The CDR3 length is 15 residues. Trimming stripped 4 bases from V and 0 bases from J, with 11 bases between. Here the CDR3 DNA reads TGCGCCAGCAGCGGCCCTTTTAGCTCCTACAATGAGCAGTTCTTC. It encodes CASSGPFSSYNEQFF.

The rearrangement uses TRBV9 and TRBJ2-1, with D uncertain. The CDR3 covers 14 residues. V lost 2 bases and J 4 bases, leaving 10 bases between the germline ends. From germline, CDR1 is SGDLS and CDR2 YYNGEE. The DNA for the CDR3 is TGTGCCAGCAGCGTCGCTGCTCTGTACAATGAGCAGTTCTTC. Its protein is CASSVAALYNEQFF.